Listed below are T cell receptor beta chains from one sample, sequenced in a study of cytomegalovirus exposure and HLA in healthy donors. Profiling relied on immunoSEQ multiplex PCR, and the TCRdb table lists in-frame clones only, not all of them. The sample yields over 90,000 clones, around 61% seen once. The sample taken for sequencing was PBMCs. Every receptor here comes from a woman in her fifties or sixties in good health and CMV-seronegative. The CDR3 runs from the conserved cysteine through the conserved F or W. The D gene is left open where the match is weak. Clone size is given for some rows only: seen once, a few or many times, or a class if the clone is expanded.

v_gene	abundance	j_gene	d_gene	CDR3aa	CDR3nt
TRBV7-9	-	TRBJ2-7	TRBD1	CASSNRTGNYEQYF	TGTGCCAGCAGCAACCGGACAGGAAACTACGAGCAGTACTTC
TRBV29-1	few	TRBJ2-3	TRBD2	CSVTEAGGPGDTQYF	TGCAGCGTTACCGAAGCGGGAGGGCCAGGGGATACGCAGTATTTT
TRBV29-1	few	TRBJ2-7	TRBD1	CSALDRVGTYEQYF	TGCAGCGCACTGGACAGGGTTGGGACCTACGAGCAGTACTTC
TRBV4-1	-	TRBJ2-3	TRBD2	CASSHPLAGALNTQYF	TGCGCCAGCAGCCACCCGCTAGCGGGGGCTCTTAATACGCAGTATTTT
TRBV7-2	few	TRBJ1-5	TRBD1	CASDREGYSNQPQHF	TGTGCCTCGGACAGGGAGGGATATAGCAATCAGCCCCAGCATTTT
TRBV5-1	-	TRBJ2-2	-	CASSVSPTNTGELFF	TGCGCCAGCAGCGTCTCGCCCACAAACACCGGGGAGCTGTTTTTT
TRBV27	-	TRBJ1-1	-	CASSPRARLNTEAFF	TGTGCCAGCAGTCCCCGTGCGCGGTTGAACACTGAAGCTTTCTTT
TRBV19	few	TRBJ2-7	-	CASWRGDFYEQYF	TGTGCCAGTTGGAGGGGAGATTTCTACGAGCAGTACTTC
TRBV18	-	TRBJ1-5	-	CASSPVRGTGQPQHF	TGTGCCAGCTCACCCGTGAGGGGGACGGGTCAGCCCCAGCATTTT
TRBV10-3	-	TRBJ2-5	TRBD2	CAISVSRTSGRGRGETQYF	TGTGCCATCAGTGTTTCCCGGACTAGCGGGAGGGGAAGGGGAGAGACCCAGTACTTC
TRBV6-6	few	TRBJ1-4	TRBD1	CASSPGQGNEKLFF	TGTGCCAGCAGCCCCGGACAGGGAAATGAAAAACTGTTTTTT
TRBV30	-	TRBJ1-5	-	CAWSVQGGGRNQPQHF	TGTGCCTGGAGTGTACAAGGGGGGGGAAGGAATCAGCCCCAGCATTTT
TRBV5-5	few	TRBJ1-2	TRBD1	CASSWDRSGGYTF	TGTGCCAGCAGCTGGGACAGATCGGGAGGCTACACCTTC
TRBV18	-	TRBJ2-1	-	CASSPSGQGTSSGVTSEQFF	TGTGCCAGCTCACCCTCGGGACAGGGGACCTCTAGCGGGGTCACTTCCGAGCAGTTCTTC
TRBV5-8	-	TRBJ2-3	-	CASSLGYLYTDTQYF	TGTGCCAGCAGCCTGGGTTATCTTTACACAGATACGCAGTATTTT
TRBV9	-	TRBJ2-3	-	CASSVASLGDDTQYF	TGTGCCAGCAGCGTTGCTTCACTAGGTGATGATACGCAGTATTTT
TRBV18	few	TRBJ2-5	-	CASSPQTTQETQYF	TGTGCCAGCTCACCACAGACAACTCAAGAGACCCAGTACTTC
TRBV30	-	TRBJ2-3	-	CACLLASTDTQYF	TGTGCCTGCCTACTTGCCTCCACAGATACGCAGTATTTT
TRBV18	-	TRBJ2-2	-	CASSPLWRQRFTGELFF	TGTGCCAGCTCACCACTGTGGAGGCAGCGATTCACCGGGGAGCTGTTTTTT
TRBV4-3	few	TRBJ1-5	TRBD1	CASSLAQGAGQPQHF	TGCGCCAGCAGCCTTGCACAGGGGGCCGGTCAGCCCCAGCATTTT
TRBV5-3	-	TRBJ2-7	TRBD2	CARSLSLAGGEVTEQYF	TGTGCCAGAAGCTTGTCTCTAGCGGGAGGTGAAGTCACCGAGCAGTACTTC
TRBV7-2	-	TRBJ2-7	TRBD2	CASSQGGGPYEQYF	TGTGCCAGCAGCCAAGGCGGGGGACCCTACGAGCAGTACTTC
TRBV7-9	-	TRBJ2-2	-	CASGPTGRNTGELFF	TGTGCCAGCGGCCCAACAGGGCGTAACACCGGGGAGCTGTTTTTT